This T cell receptor beta chain was captured in a study of cytomegalovirus exposure and HLA in healthy donors. General study points: The study labeled 150 or so TCR beta chains cytomegalovirus-associated.

The study ran its PCR with 60 Vbeta and 13 Jbeta primers. Libraries were prepared by immunoSEQ multiplex PCR; TCRdb keeps only in-frame clonotypes and omits some of them. The sample yields 150,000 to 200,000 clones, 68% seen once. The CDR3 length is 14 residues. CDR1 SQVTM and CDR2 ANQGSEA come from the germline V gene. As to this clone: Its antigen is currently unknown.

The receptor was derived from a man over 45 in good health and CMV-seronegative. The rearrangement uses TRBV29-1 and TRBJ2-5; 11 bases align to TRBD2. The J call is in doubt because the DNA end fits TRBJ2-7 better. The sequenced material came from PBMCs. In DNA form, the CDR3 reads TGCAGCGTTGACCGTACTAGCGGGGGCTACGAGCAGTACTTC. This gives the protein CSVDRTSGGYEQYF.